The source of this T cell receptor (beta chain) is a study of cytomegalovirus exposure and HLA in healthy donors. This CDR3 region has 13 residues. V was cut by 0 bases and J by 5 bases, with 8 bases left in between. CDR1 SGDLS and CDR2 YYNGEE come from the germline V gene. PCR used 60 Vbeta primers and 13 Jbeta primers. The method was immunoSEQ multiplex PCR; TCRdb's version includes in-frame clones alone and lacks a portion of them. The sample carries fewer than 120,000 clones, approximately 83% recorded once. Sequenced: PBMCs. This clonotype was sampled from a man aged 40-55 years in good health and CMV-seronegative. The rearrangement uses TRBV9 and TRBJ1-2; D is perhaps TRBD1 (6 bases). The CDR3 region has the DNA TGTGCCAGCAGCGTAGGGGGGCTATATGGCTACACCTTC. Translated: CASSVGGLYGYTF.